The source of this TCR beta chain is a study of early T cells in non-severe SARS-CoV-2 infection. On the study more broadly: It was bulk RNA from unsorted whole blood that was sequenced, and the chains were unpaired.

This clonotype was detected many times. Its matching antigen is unknown. Germline is not matched at one junction end, which may reflect a read error. The CDR3 is 18 residues long. Germline V lookup: CDR1 SEHNR, CDR2 FQNEAQ (reference sequence). Individual cDNA molecules each received unique molecular identifiers attached to them. In TCRdb, the 5' RACE reads were re-called with MiXCR into one record per CDR3 protein. The data show some 48,000 distinct CDR3 sequences, around 14% seen once. Study-level results: Anti-spike CD8 responses were favored by VDJdb matching, which missed private and CD4 specificities.

The sequence was collected from an adult who was a healthcare worker with PCR-confirmed SARS-CoV-2 infection or an uninfected control (not recorded which). The chain links TRBV7-9 to TRBJ2-3, with D perhaps TRBD2 (6 bases). The sample consisted of whole blood. CDR3 sequence (DNA): TGTGCCAGCAGCTTAGGTTCTAGGGGAGTAACTAGCACAGATATGCAGTATTTT. The encoded protein is CASSLGSRGVTSTDMQYF.